The clone carrying this T cell receptor beta chain was seen many times. The data stem from a study of glioma-infiltrating T cells. The iRepertoire nested amplicon-rescue multiplex PCR amplified TCR alpha and beta CDR3s from RNA. TCRdb called the multiplex PCR reads again in MiXCR, with one record for every CDR3 protein. Among roughly 100,000 distinct CDR3 sequences listed, roughly 30% were seen once. With 8 bases clipped from V and 4 bases from J, the junction kept 10 bases outside the gene matches. Germline V lookup: CDR1 MDHEN, CDR2 SYDVKM. CDR3 length equals 15 residues. The J gene is TRBJ2-1, the V gene TRBV28; TRBD1 agrees at 8 bases. The receptor was isolated from a human donor with low-grade glioma or glioblastoma, undergoing nonglioma brain surgery, or in good health (not recorded which). The specimen sequenced was glioma tissue, nonneoplastic brain tissue, or PBMCs (not recorded which). The CDR3 here is CASPKPGQDYNEQFF. The DNA of the CDR3 is TGTGCCAGCCCCAAGCCGGGACAGGATTACAATGAGCAGTTCTTC.